This T cell receptor (beta chain) was captured in a study of blood T cell repertoires in COVID-19. For the study at large: There were acute and convalescent COVID-19 samples, and they came from the United States, Italy and Spain. Sample material is recorded as cDNA or gDNA derived from T cells, B-cell-depleted T cells, or PBMCs.

Germline assignment: CDR1 LNHDA and CDR2 SQIVND (reference sequence). Deletions cut 5 bases from V and 10 bases from J, with 15 bases between. The CDR3 length is 14 residues. In the authors' methods: How many nucleated cells were present was estimated from reference gene primer amplification. TCRdb's copy holds only in-frame clones and misses some; the assay was immunoSEQ multiplex PCR. V and J calls and clone size follow that table, whereas D and trimming were derived from the DNA. The profile shows roughly 30,000 clones, approximately 87% of them singletons. The receptor was isolated from a human donor in a cohort sampled during active COVID-19. The sample taken for sequencing was peripheral blood. The chain couples TRBV19 to TRBJ1-6; no clear D. DNA for the CDR3: TGTGCCAGTAGTCCCACGACGAGGGAATCACCCCTCCACTTT. Protein product: CASSPTTRESPLHF.